A selection of T cell receptor beta chains follows, all from one sample in a study of T cell responses to AZD1222 COVID-19 vaccine. Data came from immunoSEQ multiplex PCR; TCRdb stores just in-frame clones and leaves some out. The sample lists 100,000 to 150,000 clones; 75% to 95% were seen once. The sequences come from peripheral blood, collected on day 0 of AZD1222 vaccination. Source of these receptors: an adult in good health. Both conserved end residues are part of each CDR3. Each record gives: J gene, clone size, V gene, D gene, CDR3 length, CDR3 DNA, CDR3 protein. The D gene is left open where the match is weak. Size values are once, few and many counts, or a class for expanded clones, and some rows have none.

J: TRBJ2-4
size: .
V: TRBV18
D: .
length: 17
DNA: TGTGCCAGCTCTCCCGAGCTCACCAGCCTAGCCAAAAACATTCAGTACTTC
CDR3: CASSPELTSLAKNIQYF

J: TRBJ1-3
size: .
V: TRBV5-5
D: .
length: 15
DNA: TGTGCCAGCAGCTTTCGACAGGTCTCTGGAAACACCATATATTTT
CDR3: CASSFRQVSGNTIYF

J: TRBJ2-3
size: .
V: TRBV19
D: TRBD2
length: 16
DNA: TGTGCCAGTAGTATAGGTCCGGGGGGGTTCACAGATACGCAGTATTTT
CDR3: CASSIGPGGFTDTQYF

J: TRBJ2-7
size: .
V: TRBV5-1
D: TRBD1
length: 15
DNA: TGCGCCAGCAGCCGGACAGGGGGCTCGTCCTACGAGCAGTACTTC
CDR3: CASSRTGGSSYEQYF

J: TRBJ2-7
size: .
V: TRBV2
D: .
length: 13
DNA: TGTGCCAGCGGAACGGGACACAACTACGAGCAGTACTTC
CDR3: CASGTGHNYEQYF

J: TRBJ2-3
size: few
V: TRBV5-1
D: TRBD2
length: 19
DNA: TGCGCCAGCAGCCCGGGCCCGGGACTAGATGCATCATTCACAGATACGCAGTATTTT
CDR3: CASSPGPGLDASFTDTQYF

J: TRBJ2-5
size: .
V: TRBV5-6
D: .
length: 15
DNA: TGTGCCAGCAGCTTGATAAGGGGTTGGGAAGAGACCCAGTACTTC
CDR3: CASSLIRGWEETQYF

J: TRBJ2-1
size: .
V: TRBV30
D: .
length: 15
DNA: TGTGCCTGGAGTGGTGGGACGAGCTCCTACAATGAGCAGTTCTTC
CDR3: CAWSGGTSSYNEQFF

J: TRBJ1-3
size: .
V: TRBV11-2
D: .
length: 16
DNA: TGTGCCAGCAGCCCGAGGGGGGGAACGCATGGAAACACCATATATTTT
CDR3: CASSPRGGTHGNTIYF

J: TRBJ1-2
size: .
V: TRBV18
D: TRBD1
length: 16
DNA: TGTGCCAGCTCACCACCGGGCAGGGGGGTAATCTATGGCTACACCTTC
CDR3: CASSPPGRGVIYGYTF

J: TRBJ1-6
size: few
V: TRBV12-3/TRBV12-4
D: .
length: 12
DNA: TGTGCCAGCAGCTCACAGGGATCACCCCTCCACTTT
CDR3: CASSSQGSPLHF